The 16 T cell receptor beta chains presented below share a single source sample, sequenced in a study of regulatory T cells in long-lasting Graves disease. The authors built TCR beta libraries using iRepertoire HTBI primers and Arm-PCR of CDR3 regions. A single record per CDR3 protein comes from TCRdb applying MiXCR to the multiplex PCR reads. This sample has roughly 610,000 distinct CDR3 sequences, with about 16% found just once. Indicated time point: newly diagnosed GD, antithyroid drugs for less than 3 months. The authors made the TCR library using RNA they extracted from PBMCs. These sequences were also reported in another study, on T cells in Graves' hyperthyroidism and ophthalmopathy.

The source material was peripheral blood mononuclear cells (PBMCs), sampled at new diagnosis, from a patient treated with antithyroid drugs. The receptor source for this set is a man between 18 and 35 years old with Graves disease.

This clonotype came up many times. CDR3 nucleotides: TGTGCCAGCAGCCGTAAGAGCGCAGGTAATGAGCAGTTCTTC. Encoded protein: CASSRKSAGNEQFF. The chain carries TRBV27 and TRBJ2-1, with D uncertain. The ends were cut back, 6 bases at V and 7 bases at J, with 16 bases in the middle. Germline V gene sequence: CDR1 MNHEY, CDR2 SMNVEV (reference sequence). This CDR3 contains 14 residues.

This clonotype has just a few counts. The chain couples TRBV6-5 to TRBJ2-5, with a tentative D call TRBD2 (5 bases). This CDR3 contains 14 residues. The V gene's germline CDR1 is MNHEY and CDR2 SVGAGI. Trimming removed 3 bases at V and 5 bases at J, with 13 bases between. The CDR3 here is CASSYRGLGETQYF. Written as DNA, the CDR3 is TGTGCCAGCAGTTATCGGGGTTTAGGGGAGACCCAGTACTTC.

This clonotype was observed at least ten times. The gene calls are TRBV27 and TRBJ2-1, with 10 bases lining up with TRBD2. Germline CDR1 and CDR2: MNHEY and SMNVEV (reference sequence). The V and J ends lost 6 bases and 5 bases, in that order; junction bases with no gene match: 4. CDR3 size: 14 residues. CDR3 sequence (DNA): TGTGCCAGCAGGACCGGGACTAGCGACAATGAGCAGTTCTTC. Protein sequence: CASRTGTSDNEQFF.

The chain recombines TRBV27 with TRBJ2-3, with TRBD2 matching over 13 bases. Trimming removed 5 bases from V and 4 bases from J; junction bases left unmatched: 6. The CDR3 has 16 amino acids. Germline CDR1 MNHEY, CDR2 SMNVEV (reference sequence). For the CDR3, the DNA is TGTGCCAGCAGTGCACTAGCGGGAGGGCCGGCAGATACGCAGTATTTT. Its translation: CASSALAGGPADTQYF.

This clonotype has only a few counts. This chain joins TRBV12-3 or TRBV12-4 and TRBJ2-1; 12 bases match TRBD2. This CDR3 is built from 15 residues. V dropped 4 bases and J dropped 8; count of bases not matched to a gene: 6. The CDR3 region is CASSSGTSGFDEQFF. The CDR3 DNA follows: TGTGCCAGCAGTTCCGGGACTAGCGGGTTCGATGAGCAGTTCTTC.

This clonotype has at least ten counts. V gene TRBV28 combines with J gene TRBJ2-2; D uncertain. This CDR3 has 15 amino acids. V lost 4 bases and J lost 6, with 15 bases in between. Germline V gives CDR1 MDHEN, CDR2 SYDVKM. CDR3 residues: CASSSRRSSSGELFF. The CDR3 nucleotides read TGTGCCAGCAGTTCCCGTAGGTCTTCTTCCGGGGAGCTGTTTTTT. The full variable domain, with the rest looked up from reference TRBV28 and TRBJ2-2, is DVKVTQSSRYLVKRTGEKVFLECVQDMDHENMFWYRQDPGLGLRLIYFSYDVKMKEKGDIPEGYSVSREKKERFSLILESASTNQTSMYLCASSSRRSSSGELFFGEGSRLTVL.

This clonotype was picked up a small number of times. The gene calls are TRBV7-9 and TRBJ2-7, with D possibly being TRBD1 (6 bases). The CDR3 extends over 15 amino acids. The V gene's germline CDR1 is SEHNR and CDR2 FQNEAQ (reference sequence). The V and J ends lost 4 bases and 0 bases respectively, with 13 bases between them. CDR3 in DNA: TGTGCCAGCAGCTGGAGTCAGGGGCTCTCCTACGAGCAGTACTTC. The encoded protein is CASSWSQGLSYEQYF. The whole variable domain, remainder taken from reference TRBV7-9 and TRBJ2-7, is DTGVSQNPRHKITKRGQNVTFRCDPISEHNRLYWYRQTLGQGPEFLTYFQNEAQLEKSRLLSDRFSAERPKGSFSTLEIQRTEQGDSAMYLCASSWSQGLSYEQYFGPGTRLTVT.

This clonotype was observed at least ten times. The gene calls are TRBV11-3 and TRBJ2-1, with 8 bases fitting TRBD2. Germline V gene sequence: CDR1 SGHNT, CDR2 YENEEA. This CDR3 has 16 residues. The V and J ends lost 0 bases and 10 bases, in that order; junction bases with no gene match: 11. CDR3 DNA: TGTGCCAGCAGCTTAGATCAGGGTGGGACTAGAGGCGAGCAGTTCTTC. Its translation: CASSLDQGGTRGEQFF.

V usage is TRBV14 and J usage is TRBJ2-5; 14 bases match TRBD2. Germline CDR1 is SGHDN and CDR2 is FVKESK. The trim removed 3 bases at V and 2 bases at J, leaving 11 bases unmatched. The CDR3 loop spans 19 amino acids. This chain's CDR3 is CASSQRRTSGRRGQETQYF. As DNA, the CDR3 is TGTGCCAGCAGCCAGAGGAGGACTAGCGGGAGGAGGGGACAAGAGACCCAGTACTTC.

The chain carries TRBV19 and TRBJ1-4, with D possibly being TRBD1 (6 bases). This CDR3 spans 14 amino acids. Per the germline V gene, CDR1 is LNHDA and CDR2 is SQIVND (reference sequence). Trimming took off 8 bases at V and 12 bases at J, with 22 bases between the two ends. In DNA form, the CDR3 reads TGTGCCAGTTCTACCCCAGGGGAAGCTGTGGAACTGTTTTTT. As protein: CASSTPGEAVELFF.

This chain links TRBV5-1 with TRBJ2-6, with 7 bases aligning to TRBD2. Germline V gene data show CDR1 as SGHRS and CDR2 as YFSETQ. CDR3 length: 18 amino acids. J gave up 0 bases and V 0 bases, and 6 bases lay outside the gene matches. CDR3 sequence reads: CASSLDPSGTSGANVLTF. CDR3 bases: TGCGCCAGCAGCTTGGATCCTAGCGGTACCTCTGGGGCCAACGTCCTGACTTTC.

This clonotype was observed a few times. This may be a read error: a much more frequent sequence differs by one nucleotide. J is TRBJ2-1 and V is TRBV7-2, with TRBD2 identical over 8 bases. The J call is uncertain, as TRBJ2-7 better fits the DNA end. CDR1 is SGHTA, CDR2 FQGNSA, per germline. The CDR3 consists of 15 residues. The CDR3: CASSRSGSAYNEQYF. CDR3 DNA: TGTGCCAGCAGCCGAAGCGGGAGCGCCTACAATGAGCAGTACTTC.

This clonotype was found a few times. V is TRBV5-1 and J is TRBJ2-1; 11 bases map to TRBD2. The length of the CDR3 is 18 residues. Germline CDR1 is SGHRS and CDR2 is YFSETQ. Losses at the gene ends were 0 bases for V and 4 bases for J; bases not matched to a gene: 9. For the CDR3, the DNA is TGCGCCAGCAGCTTGGCCGTACTAGCGGGAGAAGCGTACAATGAGCAGTTCTTC. Translation: CASSLAVLAGEAYNEQFF.

This chain joins TRBV19 and TRBJ1-1, with D uncertain. The germline gives CDR1 LNHDA, CDR2 SQIVND (reference sequence). Deletions cut 2 bases from V and 3 bases from J, with 16 bases between. The CDR3 loop spans 16 amino acids. Here the CDR3 DNA reads TGTGCCAGTAGTATAATAGGGATACGGTTGGACACTGAAGCTTTCTTT. It translates to CASSIIGIRLDTEAFF. The full variable domain, rest sourced from reference TRBV19 and TRBJ1-1, is DGGITQSPKYLFRKEGQNVTLSCEQNLNHDAMYWYRQDPGQGLRLIYYSQIVNDFQKGDIAEGYSVSREKKESFPLTVTSAQKNPTAFYLCASSIIGIRLDTEAFFGQGTRLTVV.

The chain joins TRBV30 to TRBJ2-3; 9 bases line up with TRBD2. V lost 0 bases, J lost 7 bases, and 2 bases stayed unmatched. Germline V gene sequence: CDR1 GTSNPN, CDR2 SVGIG (reference sequence). The CDR3 is made up of 13 amino acids. This CDR3 is CAWSVTSGHTQYF. The CDR3 bases are TGTGCCTGGAGTGTAACTAGCGGGCATACGCAGTATTTT.

This clonotype appeared many times. The chain has TRBV27 and TRBJ1-5; 8 nucleotides match TRBD1. The V segment lost 4 bases and the J segment 7 bases; nucleotides outside the gene matches: 6. The CDR3 loop spans 14 amino acids. The germline CDR1 and CDR2 sequences are MNHEY and SMNVEV (reference sequence). CDR3 sequence reads: CASSSAGGWQPQHF. The CDR3 bases are TGTGCCAGCAGTTCTGCAGGGGGCTGGCAGCCCCAGCATTTT.